Shown below are 19 T cell receptor beta chains from a single sample sequenced in a study of T cell repertoires in cytomegalovirus infection. For these TCRs, the target antigens are not known. TCRdb recomputed calls from the reads with MiXCR, one row per CDR3 protein. The sample has around 900,000 distinct CDR3 sequences; about 33% are singletons. Sequenced material: cultured CD8+ T cells from PBMCs, taken from culture after CMV antigen stimulation. These receptors were collected from a human donor in good health (CMV status not recorded). Some clones in this sample may be carry-over from other donors' samples.

This chain joins TRBV12-3 or TRBV12-4 and TRBJ1-5; D is uncertain. The CDR3 contains 14 residues. V was cut by 3 bases and J by 4 bases, with 10 bases left in between. The CDR3 reads CASSFGVWNQPQHF. CDR3 DNA: TGTGCCAGCAGTTTTGGGGTATGGAATCAGCCCCAGCATTTT.

This clonotype has more than one count but fewer than ten. The chain is built from TRBV6-2 or TRBV6-3 and TRBJ2-7, with D perhaps TRBD1 or TRBD2 (6 bases each). The germline CDR1 and CDR2 sequences are MNHEY and SVGEGT. Trimming cost V 8 bases and J 2 bases, with 16 bases left between them. CDR3 length: 14 amino acids. CDR3 sequence: CASGQWGAAYEQYF. In DNA, the CDR3 is TGTGCCAGCGGCCAATGGGGGGCGGCCTACGAGCAGTACTTC.

The chain couples TRBV27 to TRBJ1-6, with 7 bases lining up with TRBD1. The CDR3 consists of 14 residues. J lost 9 bases, V lost 4 bases, and 6 bases had no gene match. Germline CDR1 reads MNHEY; CDR2 reads SMNVEV (reference sequence). The CDR3 sequence is CASSSGTAISPLHF. The CDR3 bases are TGTGCCAGCAGTTCCGGGACAGCCATTTCACCCCTCCACTTT.

This clonotype came up many times. The chain couples TRBV7-3 to TRBJ2-1; TRBD2 matches at 7 bases. J lost 6 bases, V lost 2 bases, and 4 bases had no gene match. From germline, CDR1 is SGHTA and CDR2 FQGTGA. The CDR3 runs 14 residues. The CDR3 region is CASSLAGEGNEQFF. CDR3 nucleotide sequence: TGTGCCAGCAGCTTAGCGGGGGAGGGCAATGAGCAGTTCTTC.

The J gene is TRBJ2-3, the V gene TRBV5-5, with TRBD1 identical over 10 bases. This CDR3 has 16 residues. V dropped 4 bases and J dropped 2; count of bases not matched to a gene: 7. In germline, CDR1 is SGHKS, CDR2 YYEKEE (reference sequence). The CDR3, as DNA: TGTGCCAGCAGCAGGGGGACAGGGGCTTTCACAGATACGCAGTATTTT. Translated: CASSRGTGAFTDTQYF.

The chain employs TRBV4-1 and TRBJ2-1; D is undetermined. V was cut by 0 bases and J by 5 bases, with 5 bases left in between. Germline CDR1 MGHRA, CDR2 YSYEKL. The CDR3 has 13 amino acids. The DNA for the CDR3 is TGCGCCAGCAGCCAAGACCAAGACAATGAGCAGTTCTTC. The encoded protein is CASSQDQDNEQFF.

This clonotype is a singleton in its sample. The chain carries TRBV7-4 and TRBJ2-1; D may be TRBD1 (5 bases). The CDR3 has 16 amino acids. The germline V gene encodes CDR1 SGHVT and CDR2 SQSDAQ. V was cut by 5 bases and J by 3 bases, with 17 bases left in between. CDR3 amino acids: CASSIREGAHYNEQFF. The CDR3 DNA sequence: TGTGCCAGCAGCATCAGGGAAGGCGCCCACTACAATGAGCAGTTCTTC.

Only a few counts were recorded for this clonotype. The chain uses TRBV4-1 and TRBJ2-7; D gene ambiguous. The CDR3 contains 14 residues. The germline V gene encodes CDR1 MGHRA and CDR2 YSYEKL. V was clipped by 1 base and J by 1 base, with 8 bases between them. CDR3 sequence: CASSQAPVSYEQYF. The CDR3 DNA follows: TGCGCCAGCAGCCAAGCCCCAGTATCCTACGAGCAGTACTTC.

This clonotype has more than one count but fewer than ten. V and J are TRBV7-8 and TRBJ1-1; D possibly corresponds to TRBD1 (6 bases). This CDR3 is built from 17 residues. The V end lost 5 bases, the J end lost 3 bases, and 22 bases lay between the germline ends. CDR1 SGHVS and CDR2 FQNEAQ come from the germline V gene. CDR3 sequence: CASSEKEVWGADTEAFF. For the CDR3, the DNA is TGTGCCAGCAGCGAAAAGGAGGTCTGGGGGGCTGACACTGAAGCTTTCTTT.

The chain joins TRBV4-1 to TRBJ2-7, with D uncertain. V was clipped by 0 bases and J by 2 bases, with 14 bases between them. The CDR3 length is 16 residues. CDR1 is MGHRA, CDR2 YSYEKL, per germline. The CDR3 region is CASSQDWATITYEQYF. Here the CDR3 DNA reads TGCGCCAGCAGCCAAGATTGGGCGACCATTACCTACGAGCAGTACTTC.

The chain combines TRBV25-1 with TRBJ1-3; D is perhaps TRBD1 (6 bases). V was trimmed by 0 bases and J by 8 bases, leaving 20 bases between them. The CDR3 extends over 17 amino acids. The V gene's germline CDR1 is MGHDK and CDR2 SYGVNS. As DNA, the CDR3 is TGTGCCAGCAGTGAATATTACCGGGGACATCCTTCGGACACCATATATTTT. Translation gives CASSEYYRGHPSDTIYF.

This clonotype occurred many times. This chain links TRBV12-3 or TRBV12-4 with TRBJ2-1; D is possibly TRBD2 (6 bases). CDR3 length: 15 residues. The V end lost 5 bases, the J end lost 2 bases, and 13 bases lay between the germline ends. The DNA for the CDR3 is TGTGCCAGCAGTCACCCTAGCGAAGCCTACAATGAGCAGTTCTTC. This sequence encodes CASSHPSEAYNEQFF.

This sequence joins TRBV6-1 and TRBJ2-7, with D tentatively TRBD2 (6 bases). This CDR3 has 14 residues. The germline gives CDR1 MNHNS, CDR2 SASEGT. In DNA, the CDR3 is TGTGCCAGCAGTAAAGCCCTAGCGCCTAGGGAGCAGTACGTC. Encoded protein: CASSKALAPREQYV.

In this sample, this clonotype turned up many times. This chain uses TRBV7-2 with TRBJ1-3, with TRBD1 as a possible D gene (6 bases). The CDR3 sequence is 14 residues long. V shed 2 bases and J shed 4 bases, with 9 bases lying between them. Germline CDR1 is SGHTA and CDR2 is FQGNSA. The CDR3 DNA sequence: TGTGCCAGCAGCTTACAGGGGTCGGGAAACACCATATATTTT. It yields the protein CASSLQGSGNTIYF.

The V call is TRBV2, the J call TRBJ2-7, with TRBD1 identical over 8 bases. The CDR3 runs to 15 residues. V dropped 3 bases and J dropped 2; count of bases not matched to a gene: 6. Germline V lookup: CDR1 SNHLY, CDR2 FYNNEI. In DNA form, the CDR3 reads TGTGCCAGCAGTGATCAGGACAGGGAGGCCTACGAGCAGTACTTC. It is translated as CASSDQDREAYEQYF. Complete variable domain (other parts from reference TRBV2 and TRBJ2-7): EPEVTQTPSHQVTQMGQEVILRCVPISNHLYFYWYRQILGQKVEFLVSFYNNEISEKSEIFDDQFSVERPDGSNFTLKIRSTKLEDSAMYFCASSDQDREAYEQYFGPGTRLTVT.

This sequence joins TRBV4-2 and TRBJ2-1; 8 bases line up with TRBD1. V was pared by 5 bases and J by 2 bases, with 5 bases of the junction left unmatched. The CDR3 consists of 15 residues. Germline V gene sequence: CDR1 LGHNA, CDR2 YNFKEQ. The DNA of the CDR3 is TGTGCCAGCAGCTCCCACAGGGGGGCCTACAATGAGCAGTTCTTC. Residues: CASSSHRGAYNEQFF.

This clonotype was seen more than once but under ten times. The rearrangement joins TRBV28 to TRBJ1-1; 7 bases map to TRBD1. Germline V lookup: CDR1 MDHEN, CDR2 SYDVKM. This CDR3 has 14 amino acids. Trimming removed 1 base from V and 3 bases from J; junction bases left unmatched: 2. The CDR3 DNA is TGTGCCAGCAGTTTATTAGGACAGGACACTGAAGCTTTCTTT. Its translation: CASSLLGQDTEAFF.

The chain uses TRBV28 and TRBJ1-4; TRBD1 agrees at 9 bases. The length of the CDR3 is 14 residues. Germline V gene data show CDR1 as MDHEN and CDR2 as SYDVKM. The trim removed 9 bases at V and 6 bases at J, leaving 8 bases unmatched. The CDR3, as DNA: TGTGCCAGTTCCAGGGACAGGGCGGATGAAAAACTGTTTTTT. Translated, it gives CASSRDRADEKLFF.

J is TRBJ1-1 and V is TRBV12-5, with a weak D call TRBD1 (5 bases). This CDR3 has 17 residues. Trimming took 2 bases from V and 0 from J, leaving 16 bases between them. The V gene's germline CDR1 is LGHNT and CDR2 FRNRAP. The CDR3 coding sequence is TGTGCTAGTGGTTTGTCTGGGACGGGAAACATGAACACTGAAGCTTTCTTT. Residues: CASGLSGTGNMNTEAFF.